The TCR beta chain under discussion was sequenced for a study of cytomegalovirus exposure and HLA in healthy donors. Study-level results: An analysis done earlier found most TCR beta V segments productive about 87% or about 30% of the time. In the analysis, some V segments, TRBV6-2 and TRBV6-3 included, were excluded as indistinguishable.

Use of 60 Vbeta and 13 Jbeta primers characterized the PCR. In the authors' workflow: Per a later analysis, the number of unique TCR beta chains was roughly 87 million, of which around 10 million were shared. Here immunoSEQ multiplex PCR was the method, and the copy in TCRdb shows in-frame clones only, minus some. D and trimming come from the DNA, and the V and J calls and clone size come from that table. The sample holds roughly 80,000 clones, about 71% seen once. The CDR3 has 13 amino acids. The V gene lost 5 bases and the J gene lost 2 bases, with 10 bases spanning the gap. In germline, CDR1 is SGHVS, CDR2 FQNEAQ. Regarding this clone: As yet, its antigen is unknown.

This clonotype originated in a woman aged 40-49 years in good health and CMV-seronegative. This chain uses TRBV7-8 with TRBJ2-7; D is possibly TRBD1 (6 bases). What was sequenced was PBMCs. The CDR3 nucleotides are TGTGCCAGCAGCATCAGGGGAGCCTACGAGCAGTACTTC. Its translation is CASSIRGAYEQYF.